One sample yielded the 4 T cell receptor beta chains listed below, sequenced in a study of TIL therapy for anti-PD-1-resistant metastatic lung cancer. The time point denotes: pre-treatment sample, taken before nivolumab and TIL therapy. This was the immunoSEQ v3 assay. Only in-frame clones appear in the TCRdb table, and some are missing; sequencing was by immunoSEQ multiplex PCR. Among tens of thousands of clones listed, around 70% were seen once. The specimen comprised blood, sampled at baseline. The receptors derive from a person aged 25-85 years with non-small cell lung cancer.

The CDR3 DNA is TGTGCCAGCAGTTTAGTTTGGGGAGAGGGCGCTGAAGCTTTCTTT. Protein sequence: CASSLVWGEGAEAFF. V is TRBV28 and J is TRBJ1-1, with D unclear. The CDR3 extends over 15 amino acids. Germline V gene lookup returns CDR1 MDHEN and CDR2 SYDVKM. V lost 2 bases to trimming and J lost 6 bases, with 16 bases between them.

The chain employs TRBV5-1 and TRBJ2-1; unclear D gene. The V end lost 6 bases, the J end lost 8 bases, and 15 bases lay between the germline ends. Looked up from germline, CDR1 is SGHRS and CDR2 is YFSETQ. The CDR3 consists of 13 residues. In DNA, the CDR3 is TGCGCCAGCATGCAAACTCCTGCCGATGAGCAGTTCTTC. Translating it yields CASMQTPADEQFF.

V is TRBV7-3 and J is TRBJ2-3; no reliable D call. CDR1 SGHTA and CDR2 FQGTGA come from the germline V gene. Deletions cut 0 bases from V and 3 bases from J, with 10 bases between. The CDR3 runs 15 residues. The CDR3 protein is CASSLTGSRTDTQYF. The CDR3 DNA reads TGTGCCAGCAGCTTAACCGGGTCGAGGACAGATACGCAGTATTTT.

The V gene is TRBV5-6, the J gene TRBJ2-1; D remains unclear. Germline-derived CDR1 and CDR2 are SGHDT and YYEEEE. With 2 bases removed from V and 7 bases from J, the gap between germline ends came to 13 bases. The CDR3 is 14 residues long. The CDR3 spells CASSLLWTENEQFF. The CDR3 DNA reads TGTGCCAGCAGCTTATTATGGACGGAAAATGAGCAGTTCTTC.